The 15 T cell receptor beta chains presented below share a single source sample, sequenced in a study of T cell changes during pregnancy in multiple sclerosis. Assay: immunoSEQ multiplex PCR; the TCRdb copy retains only in-frame clones and omits some. The sample shows over 50,000 clones, approximately 90% of them seen only once. This specimen consisted of peripheral blood, obtained in the first trimester of pregnancy. The receptors originated from a female donor with multiple sclerosis, enrolled in a pregnancy study.

This chain links TRBV6-1 with TRBJ2-7; 7 nucleotides agree with TRBD2. Germline V gene data show CDR1 as MNHNS and CDR2 as SASEGT. The trim removed 6 bases at V and 0 bases at J, leaving 8 bases unmatched. CDR3 length: 15 amino acids. The CDR3 DNA sequence: TGTGCCAGCAGCCGTCATGGCGGGAGCTCCTACGAGCAGTACTTC. Protein product: CASSRHGGSSYEQYF.

In the case of this clone: This specimen includes other DNA sequences encoding the same CDR3. This chain uses TRBV7-3 with TRBJ2-5; 9 nucleotides line up with TRBD1. J lost 5 bases, V lost 5 bases, and 6 bases had no gene match. Germline-derived CDR1 and CDR2 are SGHTA and FQGTGA. The length of the CDR3 is 14 residues. This chain's CDR3 is CASSPTGGRETQYF. CDR3 in DNA: TGTGCCAGCAGCCCGACAGGGGGAAGGGAGACCCAGTACTTC.

This clone is termed medium-sized. CDR3 sequence reads: CASSGTGGADTQYF. The CDR3 bases are TGTGCCAGCAGTGGGACAGGGGGCGCAGATACGCAGTATTTT. The chain joins TRBV6-4 to TRBJ2-3; 11 bases match TRBD1. Per the germline V gene, CDR1 is MRHNA and CDR2 is SNTAGT. The junction had 1 base not matched to a gene; V was cut back by 4 bases and J by 4 bases. This CDR3 spans 14 amino acids.

The chain carries TRBV2 and TRBJ2-1; 8 bases match TRBD2. V was pared by 8 bases and J by 9 bases, with 12 bases of the junction left unmatched. The CDR3 is 14 residues long. Germline V lookup: CDR1 SNHLY, CDR2 FYNNEI. CDR3 DNA: TGTGCCAGCGAGCCGGGACTAGGTGGTTCTGAGCAGTTCTTC. Translation gives CASEPGLGGSEQFF.

V gene TRBV4-3 combines with J gene TRBJ2-2, with 12 bases identical to TRBD2. V trimming: 1 base; J trimming: 6 bases; junction bases outside the gene matches: 18. The CDR3 covers 21 residues. Germline-derived CDR1 and CDR2 are LGHNA and YSLEER. The CDR3 here is CASSQGRWASGRARGAGELFF. For the CDR3, the DNA is TGCGCCAGCAGCCAAGGGAGGTGGGCTAGCGGGAGGGCCCGAGGGGCCGGGGAGCTGTTTTTT.

The V and J genes are TRBV5-1 and TRBJ2-2, with a weak D call TRBD1 (5 bases). This CDR3 is built from 14 residues. Germline assignment: CDR1 SGHRS and CDR2 YFSETQ. V lost 4 bases and J 4 bases, leaving 11 bases between the germline ends. The CDR3 DNA is TGCGCCAGCAGCCAACTAACAGGCACCGGGGAGCTGTTTTTT. Translating it yields CASSQLTGTGELFF.

The gene calls are TRBV6-1 and TRBJ2-1, with TRBD2 matching 13 bases. Germline CDR1 MNHNS, CDR2 SASEGT. J was trimmed by 6 bases and V by 4 bases; bases with no gene match: 0. The CDR3 loop spans 14 amino acids. CDR3 region: CASSGTSGSNEQFF. The CDR3 DNA reads as TGTGCCAGCAGTGGGACTAGCGGGAGCAATGAGCAGTTCTTC.

The rearrangement uses TRBV6-5 and TRBJ1-2; 7 bases align to TRBD1. V was clipped by 2 bases and J by 3 bases; unmatched bases: 6. The CDR3 loop spans 15 amino acids. Germline assignment: CDR1 MNHEY and CDR2 SVGAGI. CDR3 in DNA: TGTGCCAGCAGTTACCCTGGGACAGACTACTATGGCTACACCTTC. Its translation is CASSYPGTDYYGYTF.

The gene calls are TRBV18 and TRBJ1-1; D uncertain. CDR1 is KGHSH and CDR2 is LQKENI in the germline V gene. The CDR3 is 15 amino acids. Deletions cut 6 bases from V and 1 base from J, with 15 bases between. The CDR3 nucleotides read TGTGCCAGCTCGAACACTCTAGGAGGGAACACTGAAGCTTTCTTT. This gives the protein CASSNTLGGNTEAFF. The entire variable domain, with the rest obtained from reference TRBV18 and TRBJ1-1, is as follows: NAGVMQNPRHLVRRRGQEARLRCSPMKGHSHVYWYRQLPEEGLKFMVYLQKENIIDESGMPKERFSAEFPKEGPSILRIQQVVRGDSAAYFCASSNTLGGNTEAFFGQGTRLTVV.

The gene calls are TRBV27 and TRBJ1-1; maybe TRBD1 (6 bases). The CDR3 is 14 amino acids. The V gene's germline CDR1 is MNHEY and CDR2 SMNVEV (reference sequence). Trimming cost V 8 bases and J 5 bases, with 18 bases left between them. CDR3 nucleotide sequence: TGTGCCAGCCGACACAGGGACGGGGGGACTGAAGCTTTCTTT. Amino acid sequence: CASRHRDGGTEAFF.

The CDR3 sequence: CASSPAGTGIDSGNTIYF. CDR3 sequence (DNA): TGTGCCAGCAGCCCCGCGGGGACAGGCATCGACTCTGGAAACACCATATATTTT. V usage is TRBV7-2 and J usage is TRBJ1-3, with 8 bases identical to TRBD1. After removal of 5 bases from V and 0 bases from J, the junction contained 12 bases not matched to a gene. The length of the CDR3 is 18 residues. CDR1 is SGHTA, CDR2 FQGNSA, per germline.

This clone showed up just once. The V gene is TRBV13, the J gene TRBJ2-1; 9 bases match TRBD1. The germline gives CDR1 PRHDT, CDR2 FYEKMQ (reference sequence). This CDR3 is 16 amino acids long. J gave up 9 bases and V 4 bases, and 13 bases lay outside the gene matches. The CDR3 bases are TGTGCCAGCAGCTCCCCCGGGACAGGGACCATGAGTGAGCAGTTCTTC. This sequence encodes CASSSPGTGTMSEQFF.

This chain links TRBV5-5 with TRBJ2-2; TRBD2 agrees at 7 bases. Germline V gene sequence: CDR1 SGHKS, CDR2 YYEKEE (reference sequence). This CDR3 region has 15 residues. V lost 4 bases to trimming and J lost 7 bases; unmatched junction nucleotides: 10. CDR3 coding DNA: TGTGCCAGCAGCGCGGGAGAAGTGGTTCTCGGGGAGCTGTTTTTT. It is translated as CASSAGEVVLGELFF.

The chain combines TRBV18 with TRBJ2-3; D possibly corresponds to TRBD2 (6 bases). The germline gives CDR1 KGHSH, CDR2 LQKENI. Trimming stripped 0 bases from V and 3 bases from J, with 13 bases between. The CDR3 contains 16 residues. The chain's CDR3 is CASSPPGGPLTDTQYF. CDR3 DNA: TGTGCCAGCTCACCACCGGGGGGTCCCCTTACAGATACGCAGTATTTT.

This clone was recorded only once. The chain has TRBV4-1 and TRBJ2-7; 8 nucleotides align to TRBD1. Germline CDR1 MGHRA, CDR2 YSYEKL. V lost 3 bases, J lost 2 bases, and 6 bases stayed unmatched. The CDR3 extends over 15 amino acids. The CDR3 region has the DNA TGCGCCAGCAGCCAGGACGGACAGGGAACCTACGAGCAGTACTTC. Encoded protein: CASSQDGQGTYEQYF.